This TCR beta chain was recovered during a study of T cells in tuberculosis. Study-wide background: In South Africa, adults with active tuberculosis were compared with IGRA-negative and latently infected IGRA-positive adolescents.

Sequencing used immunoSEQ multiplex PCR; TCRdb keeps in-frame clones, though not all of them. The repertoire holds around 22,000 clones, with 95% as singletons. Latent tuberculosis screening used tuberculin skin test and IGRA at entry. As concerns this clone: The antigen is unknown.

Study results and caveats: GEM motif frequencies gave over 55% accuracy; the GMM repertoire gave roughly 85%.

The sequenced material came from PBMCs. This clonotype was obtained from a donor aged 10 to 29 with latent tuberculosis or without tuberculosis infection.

CDR3 bases: TGCGCCAGCAGCTTCGTCGGGGAGCTGTTTTTT. Translation: CASSFVGELFF. The chain employs TRBV5-1 and TRBJ2-2; D gene unclear. V shed 2 bases and J shed 7 bases, with 3 bases lying between them. The CDR3 covers 11 residues. Germline assignment: CDR1 SGHRS and CDR2 YFSETQ.